Following are 19 T cell receptor beta chains from one sample sequenced in a study of spatial heterogeneity in lung cancer. Sample time point: blood at routine non-recurrence follow-up after resection. The study sequenced unsorted whole RNA from tumor, nontumor lung or frozen PBMC. MiXCR was run by TCRdb on the 5' RACE reads, yielding one entry per CDR3 protein. The sample holds 50,000 to 60,000 distinct CDR3 sequences, about 7.4% seen once. Specimen: PBMCs, collected at follow-up. The receptors originated from a female donor with early-stage non-small cell lung cancer.

This clonotype was seen a handful of times. This chain uses TRBV11-2 with TRBJ2-3; 12 bases map to TRBD1. Germline-derived CDR1 and CDR2 are SGHAT and FQNNGV. V dropped 3 bases and J dropped 14; count of bases not matched to a gene: 6. The CDR3 loop spans 13 amino acids. The CDR3 reads CASSFPGTGGPYF. The CDR3, as DNA: TGTGCCAGCAGCTTTCCCGGGACAGGGGGCCCGTATTTT.

In DNA, the CDR3 is TGTGCCAGCAGTCGATTTGGAGTAGACAAGCCCCGGAGGGACTACACCTTC. Translated: CASSRFGVDKPRRDYTF. J is TRBJ1-2 and V is TRBV6-5; D not certain. Germline assignment: CDR1 MNHEY and CDR2 SVGAGI. Deletions cut 5 bases from V and 10 bases from J, with 29 bases between. The length of the CDR3 is 17 residues.

This clonotype was recorded many times. The chain combines TRBV5-5 with TRBJ1-1; a possible D gene is TRBD1 (6 bases). Germline CDR1 reads SGHKS; CDR2 reads YYEKEE (reference sequence). The ends were cut back, 0 bases at V and 0 bases at J, with 15 bases in the middle. The length of the CDR3 is 17 residues. This CDR3 is CASSLATGRVMNTEAFF. Written as DNA, the CDR3 is TGTGCCAGCAGCTTGGCGACAGGTAGGGTCATGAACACTGAAGCTTTCTTT.

This clonotype showed up just a few times. The CDR3 coding sequence is TGTGCCAGCAGTTACGATCGGCAGGGGACCTACGAGCAGTACTTC. This gives the protein CASSYDRQGTYEQYF. This rearrangement joins TRBV6-2 or TRBV6-3 to TRBJ2-7, with D perhaps TRBD1 (6 bases). The germline V gene encodes CDR1 MNHEY and CDR2 SVGEGT. The V end lost 2 bases, the J end lost 2 bases, and 13 bases lay between the germline ends. CDR3 size: 15 residues.

The V call is TRBV7-2, the J call TRBJ1-1; D is unclear. V dropped 5 bases and J dropped 0 bases, with 19 bases sitting between them. CDR3 length equals 17 residues. Germline V lookup: CDR1 SGHTA, CDR2 FQGNSA. The CDR3 spells CASSTPNPGRVNTEAFF. Written as DNA, the CDR3 is TGTGCCAGCAGCACCCCGAACCCCGGGAGGGTGAACACTGAAGCTTTCTTT.

This clonotype was counted between two and nine times. The genes are TRBV7-9 and TRBJ2-7; D possibly corresponds to TRBD1 (6 bases). CDR1 is SEHNR and CDR2 is FQNEAQ in the germline V gene (reference sequence). V was trimmed by 5 bases and J by 0 bases, leaving 11 bases between them. The CDR3 totals 14 residues. The CDR3 here is CASSPGQPSYEQYF. The CDR3 DNA reads as TGTGCCAGCAGCCCCGGACAGCCCTCCTACGAGCAGTACTTC.

There are a few counts of this clonotype. The genes are TRBV3-1 and TRBJ2-6; TRBD1 matches at 7 bases. The CDR3 length is 17 residues. Germline V gives CDR1 LGHDT, CDR2 YNNKEL (reference sequence). Trimming removed 5 bases from V and 2 bases from J; junction bases left unmatched: 9. As DNA, the CDR3 is TGTGCCAGCAGCAAAAAGGGGGCCGAGGCTGGGGCCAACGTCCTGACTTTC. This encodes CASSKKGAEAGANVLTF.

This clonotype was counted at least ten times. The CDR3 protein is CSVSKSQETQYF. The CDR3 nucleotides are TGCAGCGTTAGTAAGTCCCAAGAGACCCAGTACTTC. The chain carries TRBV29-1 and TRBJ2-5; no clear D gene. The V and J ends lost 5 bases and 1 base respectively, with 8 bases between them. Germline V gene data show CDR1 as SQVTM and CDR2 as ANQGSEA. This CDR3 region has 12 residues.

This clonotype was counted many times. The CDR3 region is CASSYDSRKNIQYF. The CDR3 DNA follows: TGTGCCAGCAGTTACGACAGTCGCAAAAACATTCAGTACTTC. The V and J genes are TRBV6-5 and TRBJ2-4; tentative D call: TRBD1 (5 bases). V gave up 2 bases and J gave up 3 bases, with 8 bases separating them. Germline CDR1 is MNHEY and CDR2 is SVGAGI. The CDR3 has 14 amino acids.

The sample holds many counts of this clonotype. The V gene is TRBV4-1, the J gene TRBJ2-5; 12 bases align to TRBD2. The CDR3 covers 18 residues. In germline, CDR1 is MGHRA, CDR2 YSYEKL. Trimming removed 6 bases from V and 1 base from J; junction bases left unmatched: 12. CDR3 sequence: CASSHRWSTSGGQETQYF. DNA of the CDR3: TGCGCCAGCAGTCACAGGTGGTCGACTAGCGGGGGCCAAGAGACCCAGTACTTC.

This clonotype was found many times. The rearrangement links TRBV18 to TRBJ2-3, with 11 bases lining up with TRBD2. This CDR3 contains 16 residues. J was trimmed by 4 bases and V by 0 bases; bases with no gene match: 3. Per the germline V gene, CDR1 is KGHSH and CDR2 is LQKENI. The CDR3 reads CASSPPGLADPDTQYF. CDR3 sequence (DNA): TGTGCCAGCTCACCACCGGGACTAGCGGACCCAGATACGCAGTATTTT. Looking up the rest from reference TRBV18 and TRBJ2-3 gives the full variable domain: NAGVMQNPRHLVRRRGQEARLRCSPMKGHSHVYWYRQLPEEGLKFMVYLQKENIIDESGMPKERFSAEFPKEGPSILRIQQVVRGDSAAYFCASSPPGLADPDTQYFGPGTRLTVL.

Ten or more counts support this clonotype. V gene TRBV5-1 combines with J gene TRBJ2-5; 7 bases are a match to TRBD1. Per germline, CDR1 SGHRS and CDR2 YFSETQ. CDR3 length: 13 amino acids. The junction had 5 bases not matched to a gene; V was cut back by 4 bases and J by 5 bases. The CDR3 here is CASSRDRAETQYF. The CDR3 DNA follows: TGCGCCAGCAGCCGCGACAGGGCTGAGACCCAGTACTTC. The full variable domain, in which reference TRBV5-1 and TRBJ2-5 provide the parts outside the CDR3, is KAGVTQTPRYLIKTRGQQVTLSCSPISGHRSVSWYQQTPGQGLQFLFEYFSETQRNKGNFPGRFSGRQFSNSRSEMNVSTLELGDSALYLCASSRDRAETQYFGPGTRLLVL.

This chain connects TRBV7-3 to TRBJ2-3; 8 nucleotides match TRBD2. CDR3 length: 15 residues. With V trimmed by 5 bases and J by 0 bases, 4 bases remained unmatched. CDR1 SGHTA and CDR2 FQGTGA come from the germline V gene. The CDR3 is CASSRAGGSTDTQYF. The CDR3 coding sequence is TGTGCCAGCAGCCGGGCGGGGGGAAGCACAGATACGCAGTATTTT.

This clonotype was observed at least ten times. V and J are TRBV5-1 and TRBJ2-3; 8 bases line up with TRBD1. The germline gives CDR1 SGHRS, CDR2 YFSETQ. The CDR3 extends over 14 amino acids. The V and J ends lost 4 bases and 4 bases, in that order; junction bases with no gene match: 5. CDR3 sequence: CASSNDRGADTQYF. CDR3 bases: TGCGCCAGCAGCAACGACAGGGGAGCAGATACGCAGTATTTT.

The V call is TRBV6-5, the J call TRBJ2-7, with D possibly TRBD1 on 6 matching bases. V gave up 8 bases and J gave up 1 base, with 15 bases separating them. The V gene's germline CDR1 is MNHEY and CDR2 SVGAGI. The CDR3 contains 14 residues. CDR3 in DNA: TGTGCCAGCGCCGTAACAGGGACGTCCTACGAGCAGTACTTC. Protein product: CASAVTGTSYEQYF.

This clonotype was seen many times. V gene TRBV5-1 combines with J gene TRBJ2-7; D perhaps matches TRBD2 (5 bases). Germline CDR1 and CDR2: SGHRS and YFSETQ. Trimming left V 2 bases short and J 5 bases short, with 11 bases between. The CDR3 runs 13 residues. CDR3: CASSFEGVNEQYF. CDR3 in DNA: TGCGCCAGCAGCTTTGAGGGTGTCAACGAGCAGTACTTC.

V usage is TRBV7-3 and J usage is TRBJ1-1; D gene uncertain. CDR1 SGHTA and CDR2 FQGTGA come from the germline V gene. The CDR3 totals 13 residues. V was clipped by 5 bases and J by 0 bases, with 7 bases between them. CDR3 sequence reads: CASSARMNTEAFF. The CDR3 region has the DNA TGTGCCAGCAGCGCTCGTATGAACACTGAAGCTTTCTTT.

In DNA, the CDR3 is TGCGCCAGCAGCTTGGTCACAACGGGGGGCGAAGCTTTCTTT. This translates into CASSLVTTGGEAFF. This chain uses TRBV5-1 with TRBJ1-1, with a possible D match to TRBD1 (6 bases). The V end lost 0 bases, the J end lost 8 bases, and 14 bases lay between the germline ends. Germline loops: CDR1 SGHRS, CDR2 YFSETQ. CDR3 length: 14 residues.

This clonotype has ten or more counts. V is TRBV20-1 and J is TRBJ2-3; TRBD2 agrees at 12 bases. CDR1 is DFQATT and CDR2 is SNEGSKA in the germline V gene (reference sequence). The CDR3 runs to 15 residues. V trimming: 5 bases; J trimming: 6 bases; junction bases outside the gene matches: 9. CDR3 in amino acids: CSAGRTSGTRDTQYF. CDR3 in DNA: TGCAGTGCTGGAAGGACTAGCGGGACTCGGGATACGCAGTATTTT.